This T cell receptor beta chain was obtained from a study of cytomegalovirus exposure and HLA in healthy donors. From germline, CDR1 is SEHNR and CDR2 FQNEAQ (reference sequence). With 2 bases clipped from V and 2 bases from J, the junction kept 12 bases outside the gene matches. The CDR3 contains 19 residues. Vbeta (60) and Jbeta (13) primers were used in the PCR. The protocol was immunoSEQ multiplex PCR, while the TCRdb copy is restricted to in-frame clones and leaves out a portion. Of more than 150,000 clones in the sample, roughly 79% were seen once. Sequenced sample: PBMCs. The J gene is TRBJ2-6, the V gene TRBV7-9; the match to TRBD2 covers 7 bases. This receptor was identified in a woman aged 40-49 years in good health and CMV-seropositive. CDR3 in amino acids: CASSLPPSGRATGANVLTF. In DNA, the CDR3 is TGTGCCAGCAGCTTACCTCCCTCGGGGAGGGCCACTGGGGCCAACGTCCTGACTTTC.